This entry concerns a single TCR beta chain. These data come from a study of blood T cell repertoires in COVID-19. About the study: There were acute and convalescent COVID-19 samples, and they came from the United States, Italy and Spain. T cells, B-cell-depleted T cells, or PBMCs supplied cDNA or gDNA.

As processed by the authors: Using reference gene primer amplification, nucleated cell counts were estimated. Measured with immunoSEQ multiplex PCR; TCRdb has only the in-frame clones, and not every one. The V and J calls and the clone size are those of that table, but D and trimming were determined from the DNA. The sample holds about 51,000 clones, 91% seen once. The sequencing input was peripheral blood. The sequence derives from a man in his forties or fifties with acute or convalescent COVID-19.

CDR3 amino acids: CASSPRLGRGSGANVLTF. CDR3 nucleotides: TGTGCCAGCTCACCACGTCTAGGTCGCGGCTCGGGGGCCAACGTCCTGACTTTC. This sequence joins TRBV18 and TRBJ2-6; D gene uncertain. Trimming left V 1 base short and J 4 bases short, with 17 bases between. Germline CDR1 reads KGHSH; CDR2 reads LQKENI. This CDR3 is 18 amino acids long.